The rows below give T cell receptor beta chains drawn from one sample of a study of T cells expressing NK-cell markers. TCRdb reanalyzed the 5' RACE reads and collapses them to one entry per CDR3 protein, without DNA. Reported are around 470,000 distinct CDR3 sequences; the ten largest clones contain roughly 1.4%. Sequenced: blood T cells: a sorted CD56 or NKG2C T cell subset, CD4+ or CD8+ T cells, or bulk PBMC T cells (not recorded which). Receptor source: a woman aged 45-59 years in good health. CDR3s include the opening cysteine and the closing phenylalanine or tryptophan.

v_call: TRBV6-6
j_call: TRBJ2-7
cdr3_aa: CASRGGQGTHFTYEQYF

v_call: TRBV20-1
j_call: TRBJ1-6
cdr3_aa: CSARLGGAYNSPLHF

v_call: TRBV6-1
j_call: TRBJ2-5
cdr3_aa: CASREILEGTQYF

v_call: TRBV12-3/TRBV12-4
j_call: TRBJ2-2
cdr3_aa: CASRFSGTNTGELFF

v_call: TRBV11-2
j_call: TRBJ1-1
cdr3_aa: CASSLTRDQNTEAFF

v_call: TRBV7-6
j_call: TRBJ1-1
cdr3_aa: CASGGIKGRVNTEAFF

v_call: TRBV18
j_call: TRBJ2-4
cdr3_aa: CASSPGTTADIQYF

v_call: TRBV2
j_call: TRBJ1-5
cdr3_aa: CASSYRETLAAQHF

v_call: TRBV5-1
j_call: TRBJ2-1
cdr3_aa: CASSLGAGGLDEQFF

v_call: TRBV12-3/TRBV12-4
j_call: TRBJ1-3
cdr3_aa: CASSPPPGTLGNTIYF

v_call: TRBV3-1
j_call: TRBJ1-1
cdr3_aa: CASSPPPYGTEAFF

v_call: TRBV6-5
j_call: TRBJ2-3
cdr3_aa: CASRRMGGDTQYF

v_call: TRBV19
j_call: TRBJ2-6
cdr3_aa: CASSTKEGLSGANVLTF

v_call: TRBV18
j_call: TRBJ1-1
cdr3_aa: CASSPLGTLPEAFF

v_call: TRBV7-3
j_call: TRBJ2-7
cdr3_aa: CASSPGGLGGQYF

v_call: TRBV3-1
j_call: TRBJ1-3
cdr3_aa: CASSQTRVGNTIYF

v_call: TRBV20-1
j_call: TRBJ2-5
cdr3_aa: CSAKTGGPGETQYF

v_call: TRBV6-1
j_call: TRBJ2-1
cdr3_aa: CASEEREGRDEQFF

v_call: TRBV11-2
j_call: TRBJ2-3
cdr3_aa: CASSLAGAGTDTQYF

v_call: TRBV18
j_call: TRBJ2-7
cdr3_aa: CASSHRWDRGGYEQYF

v_call: TRBV9
j_call: TRBJ2-7
cdr3_aa: CASSVEGSSYEQYF

v_call: TRBV5-4
j_call: TRBJ2-7
cdr3_aa: CASSLSPAGGYEQYF

v_call: TRBV24-1
j_call: TRBJ2-3
cdr3_aa: CATSDPQGPTDTQYF

v_call: TRBV6-5
j_call: TRBJ2-5
cdr3_aa: CASSGQKKYAETQYF

v_call: TRBV24-1
j_call: TRBJ2-7
cdr3_aa: CAVGAGPGEQYF

v_call: TRBV11-3
j_call: TRBJ2-5
cdr3_aa: CASSSIAGSQETQYF

v_call: TRBV30
j_call: TRBJ2-7
cdr3_aa: CAWTGTTYEQYF

v_call: TRBV5-4
j_call: TRBJ1-5
cdr3_aa: CASSLEHNQPQHF

v_call: TRBV7-9
j_call: TRBJ1-5
cdr3_aa: CASSSGGAYSNQPQHF

v_call: TRBV12-3/TRBV12-4
j_call: TRBJ2-1
cdr3_aa: CACGTSGSEQFF

v_call: TRBV10-1
j_call: TRBJ2-2
cdr3_aa: CASSGLAGVDGELFF

v_call: TRBV15
j_call: TRBJ2-3
cdr3_aa: CATSRLAGGRGTQYF

v_call: TRBV2
j_call: TRBJ2-2
cdr3_aa: CASRERRTPGELFF

v_call: TRBV27
j_call: TRBJ2-2
cdr3_aa: CASSFDARGHGELFF

v_call: TRBV27
j_call: TRBJ1-2
cdr3_aa: CASSSGPLARNYGYTF

v_call: TRBV27
j_call: TRBJ2-3
cdr3_aa: CASRIYPRPSTDTQYF

v_call: TRBV5-1
j_call: TRBJ1-2
cdr3_aa: CASSGTGEANYGYTF

v_call: TRBV19
j_call: TRBJ2-1
cdr3_aa: CASSIRFSYNEQFF

v_call: TRBV20-1
j_call: TRBJ2-3
cdr3_aa: CSARRLAGPDTQYF

v_call: TRBV7-6
j_call: TRBJ2-5
cdr3_aa: CASSKDRGPFRETQYF

v_call: TRBV27
j_call: TRBJ2-1
cdr3_aa: CASSFTVINEQFF

v_call: TRBV12-3/TRBV12-4
j_call: TRBJ2-5
cdr3_aa: CASSFRGAIDGQYF

v_call: TRBV2
j_call: TRBJ2-1
cdr3_aa: CASNTLGLAGGGEQFF

v_call: TRBV7-9
j_call: TRBJ2-5
cdr3_aa: CASSFERIQETQYF

v_call: TRBV20-1
j_call: TRBJ2-5
cdr3_aa: CSAISASGRMGETQYF

v_call: TRBV5-6
j_call: TRBJ2-1
cdr3_aa: CASSLVSSGSGESEQFF

v_call: TRBV4-1
j_call: TRBJ2-2
cdr3_aa: CASSQAGTTPGELFF

v_call: TRBV12-3/TRBV12-4
j_call: TRBJ1-3
cdr3_aa: CASRSTGTGNTIYF

v_call: TRBV3-1
j_call: TRBJ1-1
cdr3_aa: CASSPAGTVNTEAFF

v_call: TRBV5-1
j_call: TRBJ2-2
cdr3_aa: CASSLFGRRTTGELFF

v_call: TRBV6-2/TRBV6-3
j_call: TRBJ1-5
cdr3_aa: CASSYRGEQPQHF

v_call: TRBV11-3
j_call: TRBJ1-2
cdr3_aa: CASSIQGDYGYTF